This TCR beta chain was sequenced in a study of spatial heterogeneity in lung cancer. Overall study context: Sequence detection consistently recorded a greater number of beta-chain than alpha-chain sequences. Study findings and constraints: Resection saw ubiquitous expanded tumor TCRs appear in blood more than follow-up did.

On this clonotype itself: Its antigen is not known.

TCRdb reanalysed the 5' RACE reads using MiXCR and keeps one entry per CDR3 protein. In the table there are about 21,000 distinct CDR3 sequences, approximately 4.4% of which are singletons. Time point: sample taken at primary tumor resection. Tumor, nontumor lung or frozen PBMC supplied whole RNA, sequenced without sorting. The donors were 72 patients with non-small cell lung cancer that was early-stage and untreated. The V gene end was trimmed by 1 base and the J gene end by 8 bases; junction bases not matched to a gene: 10. This CDR3 has 16 residues. CDR1 is SGHAT and CDR2 is FQNNGV in the germline V gene.

The receptor's source is a male donor with early-stage non-small cell lung cancer. Sequencing was performed on PBMCs, taken at surgery. This chain uses TRBV11-2 with TRBJ2-1; TRBD2 matches 8 bases. CDR3 coding DNA: TGTGCCAGCAGCTTAGTCGGGGGGGCACTTAAGTATGAGCAGTTCTTC. This gives the protein CASSLVGGALKYEQFF.